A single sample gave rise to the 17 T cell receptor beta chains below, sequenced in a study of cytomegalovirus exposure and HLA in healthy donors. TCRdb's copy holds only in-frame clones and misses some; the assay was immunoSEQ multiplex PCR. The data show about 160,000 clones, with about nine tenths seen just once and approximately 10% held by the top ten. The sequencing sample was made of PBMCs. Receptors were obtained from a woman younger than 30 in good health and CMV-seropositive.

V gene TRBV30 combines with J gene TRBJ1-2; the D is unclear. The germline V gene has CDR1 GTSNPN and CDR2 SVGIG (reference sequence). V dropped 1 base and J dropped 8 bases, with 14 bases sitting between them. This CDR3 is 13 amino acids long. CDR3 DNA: TGTGCCTGGAGTGCCCGTCTAATCATAGGCTACACCTTC. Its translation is CAWSARLIIGYTF.

CDR3 region: CASSREMGRWNTEAFF. The CDR3, as DNA: TGTGCCAGCAGCCGGGAGATGGGCCGCTGGAACACTGAAGCTTTCTTT. V usage is TRBV11-3 and J usage is TRBJ1-1; D call uncertain. Germline V gene data show CDR1 as SGHNT and CDR2 as YENEEA. There are 16 residues in the CDR3. The germline V and J ends were trimmed by 5 bases and 1 base, with 17 bases remaining between them.

The CDR3 bases are TGTGCCAGCAGCACACAAGATACGCAGTATTTT. The encoded protein is CASSTQDTQYF. The chain employs TRBV7-6 and TRBJ2-3; D remains ambiguous. Germline lookup yields CDR1 SGHVS and CDR2 FNYEAQ. V lost 5 bases and J lost 5, with 5 bases in between. CDR3 length: 11 residues.

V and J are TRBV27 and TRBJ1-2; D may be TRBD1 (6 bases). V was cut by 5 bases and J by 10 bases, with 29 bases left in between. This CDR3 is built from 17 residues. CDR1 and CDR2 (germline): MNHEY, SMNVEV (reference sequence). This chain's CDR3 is CASSPSPGQRALPDYTF. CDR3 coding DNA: TGTGCCAGCAGTCCATCCCCGGGACAAAGAGCTCTCCCCGACTACACCTTC.

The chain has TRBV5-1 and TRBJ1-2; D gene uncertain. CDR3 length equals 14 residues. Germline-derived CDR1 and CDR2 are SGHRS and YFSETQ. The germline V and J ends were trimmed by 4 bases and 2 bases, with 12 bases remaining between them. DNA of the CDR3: TGCGCCAGCAGCGCCCGGACGGGGAACTATGGCTACACCTTC. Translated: CASSARTGNYGYTF.

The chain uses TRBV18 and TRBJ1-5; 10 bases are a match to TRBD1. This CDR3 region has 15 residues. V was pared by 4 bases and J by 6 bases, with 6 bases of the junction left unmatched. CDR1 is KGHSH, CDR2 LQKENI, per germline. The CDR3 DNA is TGTGCCAGCTCACGTTCCCGGGACAGGGGTCAGCCCCAGCATTTT. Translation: CASSRSRDRGQPQHF.

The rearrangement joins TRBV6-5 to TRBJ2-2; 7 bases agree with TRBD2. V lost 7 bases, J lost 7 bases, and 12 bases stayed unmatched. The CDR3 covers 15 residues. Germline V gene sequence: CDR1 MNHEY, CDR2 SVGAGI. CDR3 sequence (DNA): TGTGCCAGCACCCTAAGGGGCGGGAGCGGCGGGGAGCTGTTTTTT. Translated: CASTLRGGSGGELFF.

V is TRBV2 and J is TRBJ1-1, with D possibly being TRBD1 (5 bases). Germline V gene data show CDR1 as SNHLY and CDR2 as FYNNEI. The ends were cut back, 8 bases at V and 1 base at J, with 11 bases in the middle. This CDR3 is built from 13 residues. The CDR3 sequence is CASGPTGNTEAFF. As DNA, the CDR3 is TGTGCCAGCGGGCCTACAGGGAACACTGAAGCTTTCTTT.

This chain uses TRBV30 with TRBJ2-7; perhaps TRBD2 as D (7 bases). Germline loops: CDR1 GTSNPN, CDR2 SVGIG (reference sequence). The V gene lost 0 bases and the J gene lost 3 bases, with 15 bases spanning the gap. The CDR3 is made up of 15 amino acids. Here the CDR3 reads CAWSVRAGEGYEQYF. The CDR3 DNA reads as TGTGCCTGGAGTGTGCGCGCAGGGGAGGGCTACGAGCAGTACTTC.

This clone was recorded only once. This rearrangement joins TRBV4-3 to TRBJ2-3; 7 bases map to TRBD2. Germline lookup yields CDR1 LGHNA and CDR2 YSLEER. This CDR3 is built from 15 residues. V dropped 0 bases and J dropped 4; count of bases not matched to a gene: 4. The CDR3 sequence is CASSQEGRGADTQYF. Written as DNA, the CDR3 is TGCGCCAGCAGCCAAGAGGGGAGGGGCGCAGATACGCAGTATTTT.

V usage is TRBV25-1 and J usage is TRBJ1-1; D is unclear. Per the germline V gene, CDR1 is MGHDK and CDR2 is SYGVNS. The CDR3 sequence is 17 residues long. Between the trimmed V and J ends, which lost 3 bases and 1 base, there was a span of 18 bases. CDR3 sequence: CASSDLIEGGWNTEAFF. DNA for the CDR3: TGTGCCAGCAGTGACCTCATCGAAGGAGGTTGGAACACTGAAGCTTTCTTT.

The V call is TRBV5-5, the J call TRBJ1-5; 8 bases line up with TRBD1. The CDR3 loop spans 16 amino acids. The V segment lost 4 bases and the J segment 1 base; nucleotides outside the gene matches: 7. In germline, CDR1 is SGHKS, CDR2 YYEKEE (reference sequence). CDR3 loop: CASSLGQGRSNQPQHF. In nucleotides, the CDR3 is TGTGCCAGCAGCCTAGGACAGGGTAGAAGCAATCAGCCCCAGCATTTT. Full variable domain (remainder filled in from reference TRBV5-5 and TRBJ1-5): DAGVTQSPTHLIKTRGQQVTLRCSPISGHKSVSWYQQVLGQGPQFIFQYYEKEERGRGNFPDRFSARQFPNYSSELNVNALLLGDSALYLCASSLGQGRSNQPQHFGDGTRLSIL.

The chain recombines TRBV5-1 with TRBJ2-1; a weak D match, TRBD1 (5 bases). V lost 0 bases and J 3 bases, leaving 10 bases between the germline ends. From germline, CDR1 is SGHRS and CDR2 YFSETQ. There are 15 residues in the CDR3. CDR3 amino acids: CASSLGGHGYNEQFF. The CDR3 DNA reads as TGCGCCAGCAGCTTGGGAGGACATGGCTACAATGAGCAGTTCTTC. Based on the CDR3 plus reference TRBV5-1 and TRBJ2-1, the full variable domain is KAGVTQTPRYLIKTRGQQVTLSCSPISGHRSVSWYQQTPGQGLQFLFEYFSETQRNKGNFPGRFSGRQFSNSRSEMNVSTLELGDSALYLCASSLGGHGYNEQFFGPGTRLTVL.

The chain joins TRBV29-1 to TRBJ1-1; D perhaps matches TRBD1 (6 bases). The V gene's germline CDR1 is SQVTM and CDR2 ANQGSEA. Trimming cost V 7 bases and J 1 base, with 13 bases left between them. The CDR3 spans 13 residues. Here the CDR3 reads CSAEGGKNTEAFF. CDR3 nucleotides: TGCAGCGCCGAGGGGGGGAAGAACACTGAAGCTTTCTTT. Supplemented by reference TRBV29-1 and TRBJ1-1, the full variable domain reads SAVISQKPSRDICQRGTSLTIQCQVDSQVTMMFWYRQQPGQSLTLIATANQGSEATYESGFVIDKFPISRPNLTFSTLTVSNMSPEDSSIYLCSAEGGKNTEAFFGQGTRLTVV.

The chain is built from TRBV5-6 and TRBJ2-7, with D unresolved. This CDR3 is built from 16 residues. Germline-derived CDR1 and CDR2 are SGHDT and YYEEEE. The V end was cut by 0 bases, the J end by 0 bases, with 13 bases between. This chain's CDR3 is CASSLVIDLPSYEQYF. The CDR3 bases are TGTGCCAGCAGCTTGGTGATAGATTTACCCTCCTACGAGCAGTACTTC.

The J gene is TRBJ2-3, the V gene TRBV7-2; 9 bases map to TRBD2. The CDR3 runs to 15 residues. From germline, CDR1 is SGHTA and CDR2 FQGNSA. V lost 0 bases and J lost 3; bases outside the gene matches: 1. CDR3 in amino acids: CASSLASGRTDTQYF. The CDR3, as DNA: TGTGCCAGCAGCTTAGCTAGCGGGAGAACAGATACGCAGTATTTT.

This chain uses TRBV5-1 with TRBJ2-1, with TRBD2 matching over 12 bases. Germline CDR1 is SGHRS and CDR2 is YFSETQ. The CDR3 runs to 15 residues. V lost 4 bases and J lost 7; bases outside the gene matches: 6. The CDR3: CASSPSGRVANEQFF. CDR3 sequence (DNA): TGCGCCAGCAGCCCTAGCGGGAGGGTGGCAAATGAGCAGTTCTTC.